A selection of T cell receptor beta chains follows, all from one sample in a study of CD8 T cells in ankylosing spondylitis. TCRdb processed the 5' RACE reads anew with MiXCR; each CDR3 protein has one entry. In the table there are about 200,000 distinct CDR3 sequences, around 13% of which are singletons. The sample consisted of blood, either unsorted or a sorted T cell fraction (not recorded which). Receptor source: a male donor with ankylosing spondylitis or in good health (not recorded which). The CDR3 runs from the conserved cysteine through the conserved F or W. The D gene is left open where the match is weak. The size of a clone is reported for some rows only, either as once, few or many, or as a class for expanded clones.

>TRBV11-2|-|-|TRBJ2-7
TGTGCCAGCAGCTTTCGGGGAGAGCAGTACTTC
CASSFRGEQYF
>TRBV7-9|TRBD2|few|TRBJ2-1
TGTGCCAGCAGCCCCCGACTAGCGGGAATTTACAATGAGCAGTTCTTC
CASSPRLAGIYNEQFF
>TRBV12-3/TRBV12-4|-|-|TRBJ1-6
TGTGCCAGCAGCGGGACTCTATACTATAATTCACCCCTCCACTTT
CASSGTLYYNSPLHF
>TRBV4-1|-|many|TRBJ1-2
TGCGCCAGCAGCCAAGATAACAGCGGGGGCTACACCTTC
CASSQDNSGGYTF
>TRBV28|-|-|TRBJ1-4
TGTGCCAGCAGTTTAATGGGGCCCGCAACTAATGAAAAACTGTTTTTT
CASSLMGPATNEKLFF
>TRBV30|-|-|TRBJ2-7
TGTGCTCGGACTTGGGGCGGTGAGCAGTACTTC
CARTWGGEQYF
>TRBV11-2|-|few|TRBJ2-1
TGTGCCAGCAGCTTAGGTCGGGCTTCCTACAATGAGCAGTTCTTC
CASSLGRASYNEQFF
>TRBV5-1|-|many|TRBJ1-4
TGCGCCAGCAGCTTGGTGGGCGGAGGTATTAATGAAAAACTGTTTTTT
CASSLVGGGINEKLFF
>TRBV12-3/TRBV12-4|-|few|TRBJ1-3
TGTGCCAGCAGTTTGAACACCATATATTTT
CASSLNTIYF
>TRBV5-1|-|few|TRBJ1-1
TGCGCCAGCAGCCCCGGGACATCCCCGGGAACTGAAGCTTTCTTT
CASSPGTSPGTEAFF
>TRBV13|TRBD1|-|TRBJ2-7
TGTGCCAGCAGCATGGGACAGGGAGTGCACGAGCAGTACTTC
CASSMGQGVHEQYF
>TRBV19|TRBD2|few|TRBJ2-1
TGTGCCAGTAGTAGCGGGGGGGACTACAATGAGCAGTTCTTC
CASSSGGDYNEQFF
>TRBV2|-|few|TRBJ1-5
TGTGCCAGCAGCCCTCGTGAGACGAACAATCAGCCCCAGCATTTT
CASSPRETNNQPQHF
>TRBV30|-|-|TRBJ2-1
TGTGCCTGGGGGGGGATCCTGGTCGGTGAGCAGTTCTTC
CAWGGILVGEQFF
>TRBV20-1|TRBD2|few|TRBJ2-7
TGCAGTGCTGGAGCAAGCGGGAGTCTTTCCTACGAGCAGTACTTC
CSAGASGSLSYEQYF
>TRBV27|-|-|TRBJ2-7
TGTGCCAGCAGTTTATCGGGGTTCGCAAACGAGCAGTACTTC
CASSLSGFANEQYF
>TRBV6-1|TRBD1|-|TRBJ2-7
TGTGCCAGCAGTCTCGGGACAGTAGTCACCTACGAGCAGTACTTC
CASSLGTVVTYEQYF
>TRBV12-3/TRBV12-4|TRBD2|-|TRBJ2-5
TGTGCCAGCAGGAGACTAGCGGGGGAAGAGACCCAGTACTTC
CASRRLAGEETQYF
>TRBV10-2|-|few|TRBJ1-2
TGCGCCAGCAGTTCGCTGACAGTATTCTATGGCTACACCTTC
CASSSLTVFYGYTF
>TRBV7-6|-|-|TRBJ2-1
TGTGCCAGCAGCTTTCCCCTGAGGAATGAGCAGTTCTTC
CASSFPLRNEQFF
>TRBV12-3/TRBV12-4|-|-|TRBJ1-1
TGTGCCAGCAGTTTGGGTTCTAGGAACACTGAAGCTTTCTTT
CASSLGSRNTEAFF
>TRBV27|TRBD1|-|TRBJ1-1
TGTGCCAGCAGTCCCCCGACAGGGTCGAGGACTGAAGCTTTCTTT
CASSPPTGSRTEAFF
>TRBV6-1|-|-|TRBJ2-2
TGTGCCAGCAGTGAAGAACGGAACACCGGGGAGCTGTTTTTT
CASSEERNTGELFF
>TRBV5-1|TRBD1|many|TRBJ2-7
TGCGCCAGCTGGACAGGGGGCCTCGACGAGCAGTACTTC
CASWTGGLDEQYF
>TRBV11-2|-|-|TRBJ2-6
TGTGCCAGCAGCTTCGGGACCGGGGCCAACGTCCTGACTTTC
CASSFGTGANVLTF
>TRBV7-9|-|-|TRBJ2-3
TGTGCCAGCAGTCAGGAACAGAGCACGCATACGCAGTATTTT
CASSQEQSTHTQYF
>TRBV2|TRBD1|few|TRBJ2-7
TGTGCCAGCACCCCTCGGGGACAGGGCCCCGAGCAGTACTTC
CASTPRGQGPEQYF
>TRBV7-9|TRBD2|few|TRBJ2-1
TGTGCCAGCACCGGGACTAGCGGGGGTGAGCAGTTCTTC
CASTGTSGGEQFF
>TRBV11-2|-|few|TRBJ1-1
TGTGCCAGCAGCTCAGACAGACTTAAGGTGTGGACTGAAGCTTTCTTT
CASSSDRLKVWTEAFF
>TRBV12-3/TRBV12-4|TRBD1|few|TRBJ2-7
TGTGCCAGCAGTGCCGGGACAGGGAGCGAGCAGTACTTC
CASSAGTGSEQYF
>TRBV5-5|TRBD2|-|TRBJ2-3
TGTGCCAGCAACTCCCCTCCGGGGGACTACCTCACAGATACGCAGTATTTT
CASNSPPGDYLTDTQYF
>TRBV4-1|-|-|TRBJ2-7
TGCGCCAGCAGCCCCCAGGGAAGCGGATCCTACGAGCAGTACTTC
CASSPQGSGSYEQYF
>TRBV20-1|-|-|TRBJ2-7
TGCAGTGCTAGTTGGCAGGGTAATTCCTACGAGCAGTACTTC
CSASWQGNSYEQYF
>TRBV27|TRBD1|-|TRBJ2-3
TGTGCCAGCAGTTTCGAGACAGGGGGCCGGGATACGCAGTATTTT
CASSFETGGRDTQYF
>TRBV7-9|TRBD1|few|TRBJ2-7
TGTGCCAGCAGCCCCCCTGGACAGGGCTACTACGAGCAGTACTTC
CASSPPGQGYYEQYF
>TRBV20-1|-|-|TRBJ2-7
TGCAGTGCTAGAGTGAAGGGGTCCTACGAGCAGTACTTC
CSARVKGSYEQYF
>TRBV4-1|-|-|TRBJ1-6
TGCGCCAGCAGTTTCGCCAGGGACCTCTATAATTCACCCCTCCACTTT
CASSFARDLYNSPLHF
>TRBV12-3/TRBV12-4|TRBD1|many|TRBJ2-5
TGTGCCAGCAGCTTTCCCCGGGGACAGGGGGCCGAAGAGACCCAGTACTTC
CASSFPRGQGAEETQYF
>TRBV7-9|TRBD2|few|TRBJ2-1
TGTGCCAGCAGCTTCACATTAGCGGGAGTTGAGCAGTTCTTC
CASSFTLAGVEQFF
>TRBV9|TRBD1|few|TRBJ1-1
TGTGCCAGCAGCGAGACAGGGTACACTGAAGCTTTCTTT
CASSETGYTEAFF
>TRBV30|TRBD2|few|TRBJ2-7
TGTGCCTGGTCTCCGGGACTAGGGGACTACGAGCAGTACTTC
CAWSPGLGDYEQYF
>TRBV15|TRBD2|few|TRBJ2-1
TGTGCCACCCGCCCGGGACTAATAAACAATGAGCAGTTCTTC
CATRPGLINNEQFF
>TRBV27|-|few|TRBJ2-1
TGTGCCAGCAGTTTATCCGGGGGGCGGTCCTACAATGAGCAGTTCTTC
CASSLSGGRSYNEQFF
>TRBV5-1|-|-|TRBJ2-1
TGCGCCAGCAGCATAGCGCTAGGCTCCCCTTACAATGAGCAGTTCTTC
CASSIALGSPYNEQFF
>TRBV5-6|TRBD2|-|TRBJ2-1
TGTGCCAGCAGCGCGGGACTAGCGGTATACAATGAGCAGTTCTTC
CASSAGLAVYNEQFF
>TRBV3-1|-|few|TRBJ2-2
TGTGCCAGCAGCCCCCCGGGAGGGGGCCTTCGATTTGACGGGGAGCTGTTTTTT
CASSPPGGGLRFDGELFF
>TRBV28|-|-|TRBJ2-5
TGTGCCAGCAGTACCGAGGGGGGGGAGACCCAGTACTTC
CASSTEGGETQYF
>TRBV11-3|-|few|TRBJ2-7
TGTGCCAGCAGCCCCCCCGGGACTGACATCTACGAGCAGTACTTC
CASSPPGTDIYEQYF
>TRBV12-3/TRBV12-4|TRBD1|many|TRBJ2-4
TGTGCCAGCAGCCCGTCAGCCACAGGGGACATTCAGTACTTC
CASSPSATGDIQYF
>TRBV6-1|-|few|TRBJ1-4
TGTGCCAGCAGTGACTCTATCGCAAAACTGTTTTTT
CASSDSIAKLFF
>TRBV7-9|-|-|TRBJ2-3
TGTGCCAGCAGCTTGACCTCCGGGGAGACAGATACGCAGTATTTT
CASSLTSGETDTQYF
>TRBV7-9|-|few|TRBJ2-1
TGTGCCAGCAGCTTAGCACTGAGGCGGTTCTTC
CASSLALRRFF
>TRBV7-9|-|-|TRBJ1-5
TGTGCCGTGGGTTTGGGCAATCAGCCCCAGCATTTT
CAVGLGNQPQHF